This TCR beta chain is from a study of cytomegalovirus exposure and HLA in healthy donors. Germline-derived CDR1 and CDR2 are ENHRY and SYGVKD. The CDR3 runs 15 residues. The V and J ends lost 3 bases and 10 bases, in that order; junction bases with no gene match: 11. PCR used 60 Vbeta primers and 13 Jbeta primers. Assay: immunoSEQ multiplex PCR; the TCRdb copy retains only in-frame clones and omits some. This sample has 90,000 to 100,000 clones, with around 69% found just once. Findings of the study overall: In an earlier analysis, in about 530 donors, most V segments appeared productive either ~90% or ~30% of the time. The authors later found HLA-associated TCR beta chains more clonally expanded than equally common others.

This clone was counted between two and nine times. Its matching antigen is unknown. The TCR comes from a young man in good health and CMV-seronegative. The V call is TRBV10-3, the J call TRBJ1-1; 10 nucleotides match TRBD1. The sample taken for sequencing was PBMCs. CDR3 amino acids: CAISDTGTGDLLAFF. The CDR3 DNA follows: TGTGCCATCAGTGATACCGGGACAGGGGACTTATTAGCTTTCTTT.